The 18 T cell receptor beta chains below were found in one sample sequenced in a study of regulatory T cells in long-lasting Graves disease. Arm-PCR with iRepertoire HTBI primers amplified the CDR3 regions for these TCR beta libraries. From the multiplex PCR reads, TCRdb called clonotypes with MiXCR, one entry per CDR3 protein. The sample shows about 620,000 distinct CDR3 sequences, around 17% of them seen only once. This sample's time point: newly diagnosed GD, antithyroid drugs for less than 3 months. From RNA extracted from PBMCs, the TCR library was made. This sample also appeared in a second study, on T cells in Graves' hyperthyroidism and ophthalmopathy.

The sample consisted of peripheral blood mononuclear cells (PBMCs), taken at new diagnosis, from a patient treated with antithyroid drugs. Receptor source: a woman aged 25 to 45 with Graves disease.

CDR3 in DNA: TGTGCCACCAAGGCTAGCGGGGTAGGGGATACGCAGTATTTT. It codes for CATKASGVGDTQYF. The V call is TRBV15, the J call TRBJ2-3; 9 bases map to TRBD2. The CDR3 is 14 amino acids. Germline V CDR1 and CDR2: LNHNV, YYDKDF (reference sequence). The trim removed 7 bases at V and 6 bases at J, leaving 8 bases unmatched.

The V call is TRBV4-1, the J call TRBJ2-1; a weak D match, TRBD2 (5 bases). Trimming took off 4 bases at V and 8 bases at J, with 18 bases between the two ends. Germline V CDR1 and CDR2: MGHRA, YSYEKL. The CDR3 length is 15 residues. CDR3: CASSPQRGAFYEQFF. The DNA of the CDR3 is TGCGCCAGCAGCCCACAACGGGGTGCATTTTATGAGCAGTTCTTC.

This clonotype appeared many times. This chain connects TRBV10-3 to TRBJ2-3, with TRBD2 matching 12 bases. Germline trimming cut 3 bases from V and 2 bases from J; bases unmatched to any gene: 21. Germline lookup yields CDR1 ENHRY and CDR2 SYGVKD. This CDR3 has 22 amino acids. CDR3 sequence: CAISDGRDSLAGGLQHTDTQYF. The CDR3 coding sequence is TGTGCCATCAGTGATGGTCGGGACTCCCTAGCGGGAGGGCTTCAACACACAGATACGCAGTATTTT.

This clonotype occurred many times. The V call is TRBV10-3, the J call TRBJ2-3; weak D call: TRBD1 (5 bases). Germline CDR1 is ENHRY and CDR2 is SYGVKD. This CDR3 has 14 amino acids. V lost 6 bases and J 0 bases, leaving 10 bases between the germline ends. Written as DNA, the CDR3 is TGTGCCATCAGGAGACAGTCCAGCACAGATACGCAGTATTTT. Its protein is CAIRRQSSTDTQYF.

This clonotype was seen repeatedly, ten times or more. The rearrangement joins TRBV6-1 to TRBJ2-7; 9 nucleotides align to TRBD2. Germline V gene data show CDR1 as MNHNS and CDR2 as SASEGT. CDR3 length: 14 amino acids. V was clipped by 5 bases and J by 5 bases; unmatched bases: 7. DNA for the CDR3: TGTGCCAGCAGTCGCGCTAGCGGGATCCACGAGCAGTACTTC. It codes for CASSRASGIHEQYF.

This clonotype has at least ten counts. The CDR3 DNA reads as TGTGCCAGCAGCGTTTCACCTGGGACAGTCTATGGCTACACCTTC. Residues: CASSVSPGTVYGYTF. The rearrangement joins TRBV28 to TRBJ1-2; 7 nucleotides align to TRBD1. The CDR3 totals 15 residues. After removal of 6 bases from V and 4 bases from J, the junction contained 11 bases not matched to a gene. CDR1 and CDR2 from the germline V gene are MDHEN and SYDVKM.

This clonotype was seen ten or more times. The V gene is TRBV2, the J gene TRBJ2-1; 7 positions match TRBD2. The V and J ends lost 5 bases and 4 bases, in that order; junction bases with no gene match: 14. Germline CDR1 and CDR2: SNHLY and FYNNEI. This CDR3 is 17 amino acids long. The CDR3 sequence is CASSPQRGGSGYNEQFF. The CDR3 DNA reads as TGTGCCAGCAGTCCGCAGAGGGGCGGGAGTGGGTACAATGAGCAGTTCTTC.

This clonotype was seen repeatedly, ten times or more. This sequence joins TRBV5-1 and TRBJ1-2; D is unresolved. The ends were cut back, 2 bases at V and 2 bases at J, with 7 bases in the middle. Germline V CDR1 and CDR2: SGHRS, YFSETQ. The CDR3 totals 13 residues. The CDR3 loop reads CASSLSGNYGYTF. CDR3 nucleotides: TGCGCCAGCAGCTTATCCGGGAACTATGGCTACACCTTC.

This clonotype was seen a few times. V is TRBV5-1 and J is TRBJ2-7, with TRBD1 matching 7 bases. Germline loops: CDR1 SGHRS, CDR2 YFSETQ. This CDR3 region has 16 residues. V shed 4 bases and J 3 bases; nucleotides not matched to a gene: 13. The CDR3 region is CASSPYTTGSSYEQYF. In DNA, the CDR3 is TGCGCCAGCAGCCCTTATACGACAGGGTCCAGCTACGAGCAGTACTTC.

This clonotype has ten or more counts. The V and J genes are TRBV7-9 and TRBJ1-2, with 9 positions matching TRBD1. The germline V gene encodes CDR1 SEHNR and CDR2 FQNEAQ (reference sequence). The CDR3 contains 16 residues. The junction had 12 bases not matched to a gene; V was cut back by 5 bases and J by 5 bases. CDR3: CASSHGQRDRVYGYTF. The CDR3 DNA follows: TGTGCCAGCAGCCACGGCCAACGGGACAGGGTGTATGGCTACACCTTC.

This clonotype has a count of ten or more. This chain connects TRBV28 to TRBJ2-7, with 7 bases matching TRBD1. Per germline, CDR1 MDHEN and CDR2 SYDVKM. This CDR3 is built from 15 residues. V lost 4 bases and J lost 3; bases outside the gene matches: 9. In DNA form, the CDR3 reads TGTGCCAGCAGTTCTCCCAGGGACAGCAACTACGAGCAGTACTTC. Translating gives CASSSPRDSNYEQYF. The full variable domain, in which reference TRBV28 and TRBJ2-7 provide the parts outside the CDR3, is DVKVTQSSRYLVKRTGEKVFLECVQDMDHENMFWYRQDPGLGLRLIYFSYDVKMKEKGDIPEGYSVSREKKERFSLILESASTNQTSMYLCASSSPRDSNYEQYFGPGTRLTVT.

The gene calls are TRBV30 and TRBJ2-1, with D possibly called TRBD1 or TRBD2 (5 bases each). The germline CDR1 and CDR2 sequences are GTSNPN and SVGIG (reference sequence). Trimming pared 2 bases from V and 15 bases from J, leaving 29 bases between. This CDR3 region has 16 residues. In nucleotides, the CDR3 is TGTGCCTGGAGTCCCTTCAAAACGTCCGGGACCGTTCGTCCGTTCTTC. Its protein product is CAWSPFKTSGTVRPFF.

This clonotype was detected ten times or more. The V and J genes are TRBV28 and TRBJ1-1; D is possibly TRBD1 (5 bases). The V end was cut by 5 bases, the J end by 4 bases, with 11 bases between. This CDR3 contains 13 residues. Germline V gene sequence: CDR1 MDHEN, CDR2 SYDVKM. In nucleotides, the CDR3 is TGTGCCAGCAGTAAAACGGGGGTCACTGAAGCTTTCTTT. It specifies CASSKTGVTEAFF.

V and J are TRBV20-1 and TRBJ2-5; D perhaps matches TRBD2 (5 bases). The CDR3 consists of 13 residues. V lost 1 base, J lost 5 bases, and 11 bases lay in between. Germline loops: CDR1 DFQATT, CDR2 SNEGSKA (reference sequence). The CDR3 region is CSARAGSDETQYF. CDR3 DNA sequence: TGCAGTGCTAGAGCTGGGAGTGATGAGACCCAGTACTTC.

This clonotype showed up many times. The CDR3 reads CASSYGTKGTYEQYF. CDR3 sequence (DNA): TGTGCCAGCAGTTACGGGACAAAGGGCACCTACGAGCAGTACTTC. V gene TRBV6-2 or TRBV6-3 combines with J gene TRBJ2-7; D possibly corresponds to TRBD1 (6 bases). Germline V gives CDR1 MNHEY, CDR2 SVGEGT. The CDR3 loop spans 15 amino acids. Trimming shortened V by 2 bases and J by 2 bases, and 13 bases separated the two germline ends.

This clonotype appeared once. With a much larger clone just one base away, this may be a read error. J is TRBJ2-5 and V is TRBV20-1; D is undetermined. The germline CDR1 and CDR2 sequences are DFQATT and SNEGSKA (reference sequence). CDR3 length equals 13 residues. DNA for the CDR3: TGCAGTGCTAGATCCCTGACGCAAGAGACCCCGTACTTC. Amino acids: CSARSLTQETPYF.

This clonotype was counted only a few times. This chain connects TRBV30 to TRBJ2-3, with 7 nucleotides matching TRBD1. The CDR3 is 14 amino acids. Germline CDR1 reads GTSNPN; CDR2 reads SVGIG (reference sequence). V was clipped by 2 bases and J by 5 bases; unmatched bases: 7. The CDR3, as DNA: TGTGCCTGGAGTTCCCTGGGACAGAAAGATACGCAGTATTTT. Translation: CAWSSLGQKDTQYF.

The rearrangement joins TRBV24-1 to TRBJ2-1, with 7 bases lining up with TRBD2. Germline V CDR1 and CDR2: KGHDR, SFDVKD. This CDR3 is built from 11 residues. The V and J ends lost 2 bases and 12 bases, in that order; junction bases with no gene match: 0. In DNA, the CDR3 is TGTGCCACCAGTGATTGGACTAGGCAGTTCTTC. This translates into CATSDWTRQFF.